The entry that follows covers one T cell receptor (beta chain) sequence. The antigen it recognizes is unknown. Base-call qualities are not available, and no considerably larger clone is one nucleotide away. The library was built by means of the immunoSEQ multiplex PCR assay. The study's processing was this. A statistical classification framework was developed to diagnose cytomegalovirus status using the catalog of TCR beta chain sequences. TCRdb carries this immuneACCESS record with in-frame sequences only. Its versions omit some clonotypes, under half of them owing to an unresolved V gene in the studies checked, with the rest unexplained. V and J calls and clone size come straight from that table; D and trimming were deduced from the DNA. In all, the sample holds 150,000 to 200,000 clones, and 75% to 90% of those were seen once. The ten largest account for 2% to 2.5% of the sample. This record comes from a study of cytomegalovirus exposure and HLA in healthy donors (dated by TCRdb to about 2017). Describing the broader study: The 500 to 700 repertoires of the first cohort and the 120 validation repertoires were produced on the same platform, according to a later analysis. Besides the first cohort of 550 to 750 subjects, a separate validation cohort made up of around 120 different subjects was used. The study aimed to test whether cataloging public T cell receptors could reveal signatures of past pathogen exposure. High-throughput TCR immunosequencing, statistical association of individual TCRs with disease status, and machine learning were combined to predict cytomegalovirus infection status. Overall study outcomes, separate from this receptor: The study listed around 160 TCR beta chains as associated with cytomegalovirus. A later analysis had no HLA typing for the validation cohort, so co-occurrence there was scored across all 110 or so repertoires. Most TCR sequences were observed very rarely across donors, whereas some public TCRs were present in many individuals. In both the original and validation cohorts, the classifier was reported to diagnose cytomegalovirus status with high specificity and sensitivity. A few of the identified cytomegalovirus-associated TCR beta chains were confirmed in vitro to be specific for cytomegalovirus antigens. It was suggested by the authors that the approach could potentially be generalized to other disease states and immunological phenotypes. Of the cluster scores, 85% to 95% were above 0 in a later analysis, which found that TCRs clustered in the first cohort also tended to co-occur in the 90 to 150 validation repertoires.

Cut back by 0 bases and 0 bases, the V and J ends lie 21 bases apart. There are 19 amino acids in the CDR3, from cysteine to phenylalanine inclusive. Only CDR3 DNA is held: 57 bases, read in frame from base 1. CDR1 is given as SGHRS and CDR2 as YFSETQ, both from the germline V gene. The donors were included in the validation cohort of some 120 subjects, a group kept apart from the roughly 670-subject first cohort. The chain employs TRBV5-1 and TRBJ1-1; possibly the D gene is TRBD1, per 6 matching bases. The source material was PBMCs. The clonotype was recovered from a woman aged 18-35 years in good health and CMV-seronegative. The encoded CDR3 is CASSLERVRGLRMNTEAFF. The sequenced DNA: TGCGCCAGCAGCTTGGAGAGGGTCAGGGGTCTCCGAATGAACACTGAAGCTTTCTTT.